Shown below are 16 T cell receptor beta chains from a single sample sequenced in a study of T cell changes during pregnancy in multiple sclerosis. Libraries were prepared by immunoSEQ multiplex PCR; TCRdb keeps only in-frame clonotypes and omits some of them. The repertoire consists of about 80,000 clones, with under 95% occurring once and the leading ten covering roughly 2.5%. The sample in question was peripheral blood, obtained before pregnancy. All receptors derive from a female donor with multiple sclerosis, enrolled in a pregnancy study.

V gene TRBV10-3 combines with J gene TRBJ2-3; the D is unclear. CDR3 length equals 14 residues. In germline, CDR1 is ENHRY, CDR2 SYGVKD. V shed 0 bases and J shed 2 bases, with 6 bases lying between them. CDR3: CAISESGHTDTQYF. CDR3 nucleotide sequence: TGTGCCATCAGTGAGTCGGGCCACACAGATACGCAGTATTTT.

The V gene is TRBV28, the J gene TRBJ2-3; maybe TRBD2 (5 bases). V lost 2 bases and J lost 4, with 13 bases in between. This CDR3 contains 15 residues. The germline CDR1 and CDR2 sequences are MDHEN and SYDVKM. CDR3 sequence: CASSLGSFSPDTQYF. The DNA for the CDR3 is TGTGCCAGCAGTTTAGGGAGCTTTTCCCCAGATACGCAGTATTTT.

This clone was detected once. The chain uses TRBV5-8 and TRBJ1-1; D is perhaps TRBD1 (6 bases). The CDR3 runs 15 residues. Germline lookup yields CDR1 SGHTS and CDR2 YDEGEE. V lost 4 bases and J lost 0, with 13 bases in between. CDR3 sequence reads: CASSRNRDLNTEAFF. CDR3 nucleotide sequence: TGTGCCAGCAGCCGTAACAGGGATTTGAACACTGAAGCTTTCTTT.

The chain recombines TRBV9 with TRBJ1-5, with TRBD1 matching 8 bases. V shed 0 bases and J 2 bases; nucleotides not matched to a gene: 7. CDR1 is SGDLS, CDR2 YYNGEE, per germline. The CDR3 covers 17 residues. As DNA, the CDR3 is TGTGCCAGCAGCGTAGGGTGGGACAGGAGGGGCAATCAGCCCCAGCATTTT. It translates to CASSVGWDRRGNQPQHF.

J is TRBJ1-1 and V is TRBV7-2; maybe TRBD1 (5 bases). The germline V gene has CDR1 SGHTA and CDR2 FQGNSA. This CDR3 spans 12 amino acids. V lost 6 bases, J lost 8 bases, and 13 bases lay in between. The CDR3 nucleotides are TGTGCCAGCAGTAGGGACTCGGGCGAAGCTTTCTTT. Encoded protein: CASSRDSGEAFF.

This clone was picked up one time. This sequence joins TRBV29-1 and TRBJ1-4; TRBD1 aligns across 8 bases. This CDR3 contains 15 residues. Trimming removed 4 bases from V and 2 bases from J; junction bases left unmatched: 6. Germline CDR1 is SQVTM and CDR2 is ANQGSEA. In nucleotides, the CDR3 is TGCAGCGTTGGTGTACAGGGGGGGACTAATGAAAAACTGTTTTTT. Translating gives CSVGVQGGTNEKLFF.

This sequence joins TRBV27 and TRBJ1-3, with D unclear. Trimming took 5 bases from V and 3 from J, leaving 17 bases between them. Germline V gene sequence: CDR1 MNHEY, CDR2 SMNVEV (reference sequence). The CDR3 is 16 residues long. DNA of the CDR3: TGTGCCAGCAGTCCAAACCCAGGAGGAGGTGGAAACACCATATATTTT. It codes for CASSPNPGGGGNTIYF.

V and J are TRBV27 and TRBJ2-1, with 7 bases aligning to TRBD2. The CDR3 runs 15 residues. Germline CDR1 reads MNHEY; CDR2 reads SMNVEV (reference sequence). V dropped 5 bases and J dropped 1; count of bases not matched to a gene: 5. This CDR3 is CASSRWTSSYNEQFF. In DNA form, the CDR3 reads TGTGCCAGCAGTCGCTGGACTAGTTCCTACAATGAGCAGTTCTTC.

The rearrangement uses TRBV19 and TRBJ2-7; the D gene is possibly TRBD2 (6 bases). CDR3 length: 12 residues. Germline V gives CDR1 LNHDA, CDR2 SQIVND (reference sequence). Trimming pared 7 bases from V and 6 bases from J, leaving 13 bases between. The CDR3 coding sequence is TGTGCCAGTATTGCCGAAGCGGGCGAGCAGTACTTC. Protein sequence: CASIAEAGEQYF.

The chain combines TRBV28 with TRBJ2-1, with 13 bases that match TRBD2. The V segment lost 3 bases and the J segment 7 bases; nucleotides outside the gene matches: 6. Germline V gives CDR1 MDHEN, CDR2 SYDVKM. This CDR3 is built from 16 residues. The CDR3 reads CASSFRTSGSGNEQFF. For the CDR3, the DNA is TGTGCCAGCAGTTTCCGGACTAGCGGGAGCGGGAATGAGCAGTTCTTC.

This clone was counted between two and nine times. The CDR3 is CASSTQTGIGEKLFF. Written as DNA, the CDR3 is TGTGCCAGCAGTACCCAGACAGGGATCGGTGAAAAACTGTTTTTT. The chain is built from TRBV2 and TRBJ1-4; TRBD1 agrees at 7 bases. V was pared by 5 bases and J by 7 bases, with 10 bases of the junction left unmatched. CDR3 size: 15 residues. From germline, CDR1 is SNHLY and CDR2 FYNNEI.

The chain carries TRBV27 and TRBJ2-1, with 8 bases lining up with TRBD2. Trimming removed 4 bases from V and 9 bases from J; junction bases left unmatched: 11. The CDR3 is 15 amino acids. The germline CDR1 and CDR2 sequences are MNHEY and SMNVEV (reference sequence). The CDR3 here is CASSSGLAGRGEQFF. In nucleotides, the CDR3 is TGTGCCAGCAGTTCAGGACTAGCTGGCCGGGGTGAGCAGTTCTTC.

This sequence joins TRBV19 and TRBJ2-7; tentatively, D is TRBD2 (5 bases). There are 13 residues in the CDR3. Germline V gene data show CDR1 as LNHDA and CDR2 as SQIVND (reference sequence). Between the trimmed V and J ends, which lost 3 bases and 9 bases, there was a span of 15 bases. CDR3 nucleotide sequence: TGTGCCAGTAGTATCCAAGAGGGAGTGGTGCAGTACTTC. Translation gives CASSIQEGVVQYF.

The V gene is TRBV11-2, the J gene TRBJ2-3, with 8 bases that match TRBD1. This CDR3 comprises 15 residues. The ends lost 1 base at V and 5 bases at J; junction bases unmatched: 5. Germline V gene lookup returns CDR1 SGHAT and CDR2 FQNNGV. Here the CDR3 reads CASSLVRGLIDTQYF. CDR3 nucleotides: TGTGCCAGCAGCTTAGTCAGGGGGCTTATAGATACGCAGTATTTT.

The chain is built from TRBV18 and TRBJ1-5; D uncertain. Between the trimmed V and J ends, which lost 5 bases and 7 bases, there was a span of 12 bases. The V gene's germline CDR1 is KGHSH and CDR2 LQKENI. The CDR3 totals 13 residues. The CDR3 here is CASSAGSFQPQHF. The CDR3 DNA is TGTGCCAGCTCAGCGGGCAGCTTCCAGCCCCAGCATTTT.

The chain links TRBV7-9 to TRBJ2-7; 15 nucleotides match TRBD2. V shed 5 bases, J shed 2 bases, and the junction held 7 bases outside the gene matches. This CDR3 region has 17 residues. Germline-derived CDR1 and CDR2 are SEHNR and FQNEAQ (reference sequence). This CDR3 is CASSPGTSGRRPYEQYF. The CDR3 nucleotides are TGTGCCAGCAGCCCCGGGACTAGCGGGAGGAGGCCCTACGAGCAGTACTTC.